The entry below gives a single TCR beta chain sequence along with its context. Its antigen remains unknown. Other DNA sequences from this sample encode an identical CDR3 as well. This sample was included in a study of beta chain features in type 1 diabetes. CDR1 SGHAT and CDR2 FQNNGV come from the germline V gene. The CDR3 loop spans 13 amino acids. V lost 3 bases and J 1 base, leaving 6 bases between the germline ends. Broader study findings: Type 1 diabetes patients had moderately but significantly shorter TCRB CDR3s in all four CD4+ subsets.

The sequenced template was cDNA made from the entire isolated RNA. The assay was immunoSEQ multiplex PCR, and TCRdb's table has in-frame clones only and misses some. The sample lists over 120,000 clones, more than 9% seen once, with under 1.5% in the top ten. Via CD45RO/CCR7/CD25/CD127/CD95/CD27, cells of the CD4+ naive, central memory, regulatory and stem cell-like memory subsets were sorted. The sequence derives from a man aged 18 to 35 in good health. This rearrangement joins TRBV11-2 to TRBJ1-1, with D hard to call. Input material: naive CD4+ T cells from blood. CDR3 in amino acids: CASSLTGNTEAFF. The CDR3 DNA is TGTGCCAGCAGCTTGACTGGGAACACTGAAGCTTTCTTT. Together with reference TRBV11-2 and TRBJ1-1, the CDR3 gives the full variable domain: EAGVAQSPRYKIIEKRQSVAFWCNPISGHATLYWYQQILGQGPKLLIQFQNNGVVDDSQLPKDRFSAERLKGVDSTLKIQPAKLEDSAVYLCASSLTGNTEAFFGQGTRLTVV.